The 9 T cell receptor beta chains presented below share a single source sample, sequenced in a study of T cell repertoires in aging, cancer and after chemotherapy (dated by TCRdb to between 2018 and 2021). The sequencing machine was an Illumina MiSeq. Multiplex touch-down PCR with a mixed TRB-A/B primer pool was used to amplify rearranged TRB sequences covering the V, D and J segments. TCRdb reprocessed the public reads (quality trimming at Q25 with fastp, clone calling with MiXCR) and kept in-frame beta chains. Each CDR3 protein appears once, grouped with its most common genes and DNA. For this sample there are around 1,500 distinct CDR3 sequences; around a quarter appear just once. 45% of the sample is held by the ten biggest clonotypes. TCR beta rearrangements were amplified from genomic DNA isolated from peripheral blood, not from sorted cells or RNA. The specimen was blood. These receptors came from a human donor with a solid tumor.

This clonotype was seen a few times. J is TRBJ1-1 and V is TRBV5-1; weak D call: TRBD1 (6 bases). This CDR3 has 14 amino acids. Germline values: CDR1 SGHRS, CDR2 YFSETQ. Trimming cost V 1 base and J 5 bases, with 12 bases left between them. The DNA of the CDR3 is TGCGCCAGCAGCTTGTCTACAGGGAATACTGAAGCTTTCTTT. Protein: CASSLSTGNTEAFF.

There are a few counts of this clonotype. This chain links TRBV7-2 with TRBJ1-4; no clear D. The CDR3 consists of 16 residues. In germline, CDR1 is SGHTA, CDR2 FQGNSA. Trimming took off 0 bases at V and 12 bases at J, with 20 bases between the two ends. CDR3 sequence: CASSLARSAPRSELFF. DNA for the CDR3: TGTGCCAGCAGCTTAGCGCGGTCAGCCCCCCGGTCGGAACTGTTTTTT.

This clonotype showed up just a few times. The V gene is TRBV10-3, the J gene TRBJ2-7; 8 bases align to TRBD1. CDR3 length: 13 residues. Germline CDR1 reads ENHRY; CDR2 reads SYGVKD. V was clipped by 10 bases and J by 2 bases; unmatched bases: 7. Here the CDR3 reads CATLDRGPYEQYF. The CDR3 nucleotides are TGTGCCACCCTCGACAGGGGACCCTACGAGCAGTACTTC.

This clonotype is classed as medium-sized. This sequence joins TRBV12-3 or TRBV12-4 and TRBJ1-2; tentatively, D is TRBD1 (5 bases). Trimming shortened V by 6 bases and J by 7 bases, and 21 bases separated the two germline ends. The CDR3 covers 15 residues. In DNA form, the CDR3 reads TGTGCCAGCAGACAGGCCCAGCAGGGACTGGGTGGCTACACCTTC. Translating gives CASRQAQQGLGGYTF.

This clonotype was found a few times. The J gene is TRBJ1-1, the V gene TRBV7-6; unclear D gene. With 4 bases removed from V and 1 base from J, the gap between germline ends came to 10 bases. Germline V lookup: CDR1 SGHVS, CDR2 FNYEAQ. This CDR3 has 14 amino acids. The CDR3 coding sequence is TGTGCCAGCAGCTCCAACCTACAGAACACTGAAGCTTTCTTT. This gives the protein CASSSNLQNTEAFF.

This clonotype is medium-sized. This chain links TRBV19 with TRBJ1-2, with D perhaps TRBD1 (6 bases). There are 15 residues in the CDR3. V was clipped by 4 bases and J by 4 bases, with 16 bases between them. Germline CDR1 reads LNHDA; CDR2 reads SQIVND (reference sequence). CDR3 coding DNA: TGTGCCAGTAGTACCGGGACATGGAAATTCTATGGCTACACCTTC. This encodes CASSTGTWKFYGYTF. The full variable domain, rest sourced from reference TRBV19 and TRBJ1-2, is DGGITQSPKYLFRKEGQNVTLSCEQNLNHDAMYWYRQDPGQGLRLIYYSQIVNDFQKGDIAEGYSVSREKKESFPLTVTSAQKNPTAFYLCASSTGTWKFYGYTFGSGTRLTVV.

The rearrangement joins TRBV5-1 to TRBJ2-5, with 7 bases lining up with TRBD2. Germline V gives CDR1 SGHRS, CDR2 YFSETQ. V shed 1 base, J shed 5 bases, and the junction held 8 bases outside the gene matches. The CDR3 spans 15 residues. In DNA form, the CDR3 reads TGCGCCAGCAGCTTGATGAGCGGGGTGGCCGAGACCCAGTACTTC. It is translated as CASSLMSGVAETQYF.

The chain has TRBV12-3 or TRBV12-4 and TRBJ1-2, with D unclear. This CDR3 is 12 amino acids long. The V end lost 4 bases, the J end lost 6 bases, and 9 bases lay between the germline ends. The CDR3 DNA follows: TGTGCCAGCAGTTCCTGGGTGGATGGCTACACCTTC. This translates into CASSSWVDGYTF.

Sample share makes this clonotype medium-sized. The V gene is TRBV19, the J gene TRBJ2-7; D unclear. Trimming left V 3 bases short and J 1 base short, with 7 bases between. Germline V gene data show CDR1 as LNHDA and CDR2 as SQIVND (reference sequence). This CDR3 is built from 13 residues. CDR3 coding DNA: TGTGCCAGTAGTATTAGGGTTTCCTACGAGCAGTACTTC. This translates into CASSIRVSYEQYF.